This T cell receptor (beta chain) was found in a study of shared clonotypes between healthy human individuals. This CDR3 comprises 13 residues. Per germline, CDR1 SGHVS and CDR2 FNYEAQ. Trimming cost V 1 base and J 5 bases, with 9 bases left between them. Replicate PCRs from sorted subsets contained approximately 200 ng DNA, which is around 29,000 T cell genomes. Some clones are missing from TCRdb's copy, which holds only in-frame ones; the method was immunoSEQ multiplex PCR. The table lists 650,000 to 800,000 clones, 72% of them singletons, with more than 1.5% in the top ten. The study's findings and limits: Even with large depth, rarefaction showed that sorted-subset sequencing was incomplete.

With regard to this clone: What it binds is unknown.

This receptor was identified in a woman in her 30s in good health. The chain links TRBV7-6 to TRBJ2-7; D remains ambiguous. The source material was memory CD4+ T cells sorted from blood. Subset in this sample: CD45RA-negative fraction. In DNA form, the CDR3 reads TGTGCCAGCAGCTTAGGTCCCGTCAACGAGCAGTACTTC. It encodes CASSLGPVNEQYF.